A selection of T cell receptor beta chains follows, all from one sample in a study of T-cell memory formation after mild COVID-19. Each CDR3 protein gets one entry after TCRdb re-called the 5' RACE reads with MiXCR. The sample includes over 55,000 distinct CDR3 sequences, more than 10% of them seen just once. Sequencing was performed on PBMCs or a T cell subset sorted from them (not recorded which). The receptor set was obtained from a man younger than 35 who had mild COVID-19 (a few samples of this study predate the infection). Cell type and time point are not known. The CDR3 runs from the conserved cysteine through the conserved F or W. A D gene is named only where the DNA matches it firmly. Clone sizes are given selectively: once, few, many, or a class where the clone is expanded.

TRBD1,NA,TRBV19,TRBJ1-1,CASSSGGAGTEAFF,TGTGCCAGTAGTTCAGGGGGCGCGGGCACTGAAGCTTTCTTT
NA,NA,TRBV6-5,TRBJ1-2,CASSQQGRNYGYTF,TGTGCCAGCAGTCAGCAGGGGAGGAACTATGGCTACACCTTC
TRBD1,NA,TRBV5-1,TRBJ2-3,CASSLGGQGPRTSTDTQYF,TGCGCCAGCAGCTTGGGTGGACAGGGACCGAGGACTAGCACAGATACGCAGTATTTT
NA,few,TRBV4-1,TRBJ2-2,CASSQVILAGELFF,TGCGCCAGCAGCCAAGTCATTCTAGCCGGGGAGCTGTTTTTT
TRBD1,NA,TRBV6-6,TRBJ1-1,CASSYPTGGISEAFF,TGTGCCAGCAGTTACCCGACAGGGGGCATATCTGAAGCTTTCTTT
NA,NA,TRBV7-2,TRBJ1-3,CASSLDRNTIYF,TGTGCCAGCAGCTTAGACCGAAACACCATATATTTT
NA,few,TRBV4-2,TRBJ2-3,CASSQEGGGGSTDTQYF,TGTGCCAGCAGCCAAGAGGGGGGCGGGGGAAGCACAGATACGCAGTATTTT
NA,few,TRBV13,TRBJ1-6,CASRTGSSYNSPLHF,TGTGCCAGCAGAACGGGAAGCTCCTATAATTCACCCCTCCACTTT
NA,NA,TRBV18,TRBJ2-1,CASSPPGVGEQFF,TGTGCCAGCTCACCACCGGGGGTCGGGGAGCAGTTCTTC
NA,few,TRBV7-2,TRBJ1-3,CASSLLSLGNGNTIYF,TGTGCCAGCAGCTTACTATCTTTGGGGAACGGAAACACCATATATTTT
NA,many,TRBV15,TRBJ2-7,CATSRDGRGSEQYF,TGTGCCACCAGCAGAGACGGCCGAGGTTCCGAGCAGTACTTC
TRBD1,few,TRBV19,TRBJ1-1,CATRRGPTVVGTEAFF,TGTGCCACTAGGAGGGGGCCTACGGTTGTTGGCACTGAAGCTTTCTTT
NA,many,TRBV2,TRBJ2-2,CASRQRLGRNTGELFF,TGTGCCAGCAGGCAGCGTTTGGGTAGGAACACCGGGGAGCTGTTTTTT
NA,NA,TRBV27,TRBJ2-2,CASSLARAPRGGELFF,TGTGCCAGCAGTTTAGCCCGGGCCCCCCGCGGCGGGGAGCTGTTTTTT
TRBD1,many,TRBV5-1,TRBJ1-5,CASSLSGGAEQPQHF,TGCGCCAGCAGCTTATCAGGGGGCGCGGAACAGCCCCAGCATTTT
NA,few,TRBV5-5,TRBJ1-1,CASGRGGEAFF,TGTGCCAGCGGAAGGGGTGGGGAAGCTTTCTTT
TRBD1,NA,TRBV4-1,TRBJ1-5,CASSRGQGGDNQPQHF,TGCGCCAGCAGCCGGGGACAGGGGGGTGACAATCAGCCCCAGCATTTT
TRBD1,many,TRBV29-1,TRBJ2-5,CSGRTGTALETQYF,TGCAGCGGGCGGACAGGGACCGCCCTGGAGACCCAGTACTTC
NA,many,TRBV15,TRBJ1-2,CATSPDPLANYGYTF,TGTGCCACCAGTCCCGACCCGTTAGCTAACTATGGCTACACCTTC
TRBD1,few,TRBV4-1,TRBJ2-2,CASSPSGTGLTGELFF,TGCGCCAGCAGCCCGTCGGGGACAGGGCTCACCGGGGAGCTGTTTTTT
TRBD2,many,TRBV7-2,TRBJ2-3,CASKSGTTVWQYF,TGTGCCAGCAAGTCCGGGACTACCGTATGGCAGTATTTT
NA,few,TRBV20-1,TRBJ2-3,CSARQATDTQYF,TGCAGTGCTAGACAGGCAACAGATACGCAGTATTTT
NA,NA,TRBV7-2,TRBJ1-2,CASRRASRIALYGYTF,TGTGCCAGCAGACGTGCTTCCCGGATAGCACTCTATGGCTACACCTTC
TRBD1,few,TRBV9,TRBJ2-5,CASSPRQGGETQYF,TGTGCCAGCAGCCCTCGACAGGGCGGAGAGACCCAGTACTTC
NA,NA,TRBV25-1,TRBJ2-1,CASSEADREQFF,TGTGCCAGCAGTGAAGCCGACAGAGAGCAGTTCTTC
NA,many,TRBV27,TRBJ2-1,CASRRYDEQFF,TGTGCCAGCCGAAGGTACGATGAGCAGTTCTTC
NA,many,TRBV20-1,TRBJ1-5,CSASGRVTNQPQHF,TGCAGTGCTAGCGGCAGGGTTACCAATCAGCCCCAGCATTTT
NA,few,TRBV12-3/TRBV12-4,TRBJ1-1,CASSFGRNTEAFF,TGTGCCAGCAGTTTCGGAAGGAACACTGAAGCTTTCTTT
NA,few,TRBV20-1,TRBJ1-5,CSATTGIGQPQHF,TGCAGTGCAACTACAGGGATCGGTCAGCCCCAGCATTTT
TRBD1,few,TRBV5-5,TRBJ1-6,CASSFPGGNSPLHF,TGTGCCAGCAGCTTCCCAGGGGGCAATTCACCCCTCCACTTT
TRBD1,NA,TRBV9,TRBJ1-1,CASSVDGQGGTEAFF,TGTGCCAGCAGCGTAGATGGACAGGGAGGGACTGAAGCTTTCTTT
NA,NA,TRBV3-1,TRBJ1-5,CASSPGVNSNQPQHF,TGTGCCAGCAGCCCGGGAGTGAATAGCAATCAGCCCCAGCATTTT
TRBD1,NA,TRBV4-1,TRBJ2-2,CASSLRQGWAGELFF,TGCGCCAGCAGCCTACGACAGGGGTGGGCCGGGGAGCTGTTTTTT
NA,few,TRBV6-5,TRBJ2-3,CASSQGGLKLGDTQYF,TGTGCCAGCAGTCAGGGGGGCCTTAAGCTTGGAGATACGCAGTATTTT
NA,NA,TRBV20-1,TRBJ2-3,CSATRWDTQYF,TGCAGTGCCACAAGGTGGGATACGCAGTATTTT